Here is one TCR beta chain with its context. The antigen is unknown. A single record per CDR3 protein comes from TCRdb applying MiXCR to the 5' RACE reads. The sample has about 700,000 distinct CDR3 sequences, 6.1% seen once. The data are from a study of identical twins. Broader study findings: Twins shared out-of-frame alpha sequences with excess low generation probability. Out-of-frame sharing of TCR alpha in monozygotic twins was underestimated by models. Cross-sectional statistical analysis was relied on for the conclusions, without the same donors being followed. Researchers caution that invariant MAIT and iNKT cells could partly confound zero-insertion analyses.

J was trimmed by 2 bases and V by 2 bases; bases with no gene match: 0. Germline V gene lookup returns CDR1 MNHEY and CDR2 SVGEGT. The CDR3 consists of 15 residues. The receptor comes from a man aged 18 to 35 in good health. This chain joins TRBV6-2 or TRBV6-3 and TRBJ1-5, with 10 bases aligning to TRBD1. Material for sequencing was naive T cells sorted from blood. The CDR3: CASSYGTGGNQPQHF. Written as DNA, the CDR3 is TGTGCCAGCAGTTACGGGACAGGGGGCAATCAGCCCCAGCATTTT.